These 21 T cell receptor beta chains were all obtained from the same sample, sequenced in a study of blood T cell repertoires in COVID-19. Sequencing was performed with immunoSEQ multiplex PCR; in TCRdb, only in-frame clones are kept and a portion is missing. The table records about 480,000 clones, about 91% of them present only once. Sequenced: peripheral blood. These TCRs come from a woman aged 50 to 65 with COVID-19, enrolled during active disease.

The chain is built from TRBV3-1 (or the pseudogene TRBV3-2) and TRBJ1-2; 7 bases line up with TRBD1. The germline V gene has CDR1 LGHDT and CDR2 YNNKEL (reference sequence). CDR3 length: 14 residues. Trimming took 4 bases from V and 8 from J; bases not matched to a gene: 10. DNA of the CDR3: TGTGCCAGCAGCCTCGGACAGGAGGCATCAGGCTACACCTTC. Amino acid sequence: CASSLGQEASGYTF.

V and J are TRBV6-6 and TRBJ2-1, with TRBD2 as a possible D gene (6 bases). CDR1 is MNHNY, CDR2 SVGAGI, per germline (reference sequence). V was shortened by 2 bases and J by 7 bases, with 9 bases between the two germline ends. There are 13 residues in the CDR3. CDR3 sequence: CASSYSAGNEQFF. The CDR3, as DNA: TGTGCCAGCAGTTACAGTGCGGGAAATGAGCAGTTCTTC.

V is TRBV9 and J is TRBJ1-1; no definite D call. The CDR3 covers 16 residues. Germline V gene data show CDR1 as SGDLS and CDR2 as YYNGEE. Trimming removed 4 bases at V and 0 bases at J, with 16 bases between. The CDR3 region has the DNA TGTGCCAGCAGCTCCAACAGCCTCTTTTTGAACACTGAAGCTTTCTTT. This gives the protein CASSSNSLFLNTEAFF.

CDR3 nucleotides: TGTGCCAGCAGTGAAGCGCGACAGGTTTACTACGAGCAGTACTTC. Translation: CASSEARQVYYEQYF. This sequence joins TRBV6-1 and TRBJ2-7; possibly TRBD1 for D (6 bases). The V end was cut by 0 bases, the J end by 3 bases, with 12 bases between. The germline V gene encodes CDR1 MNHNS and CDR2 SASEGT. The CDR3 sequence is 15 residues long.

The rearrangement joins TRBV20-1 to TRBJ1-1; D uncertain. The ends were cut back, 8 bases at V and 11 bases at J, with 18 bases in the middle. CDR1 is DFQATT, CDR2 SNEGSKA, per germline (reference sequence). The CDR3 loop spans 11 amino acids. The CDR3 DNA reads as TGCAGTACTATGAGGAGGGTTGAGGCTTTCTTT. This gives the protein CSTMRRVEAFF.

This clone was seen once. This sequence joins TRBV5-1 and TRBJ1-1; TRBD1 agrees at 7 bases. V shed 5 bases, J shed 10 bases, and the junction held 11 bases outside the gene matches. Germline CDR1 is SGHRS and CDR2 is YFSETQ. The CDR3 runs 13 residues. This CDR3 reads CASREGATARAFF. The CDR3 nucleotides read TGCGCCAGCAGAGAGGGGGCCACGGCGAGAGCTTTCTTT.

The V call is TRBV6-1, the J call TRBJ1-2, with 7 nucleotides matching TRBD1. Germline V lookup: CDR1 MNHNS, CDR2 SASEGT. The length of the CDR3 is 14 residues. Trimming took 3 bases from V and 7 from J; bases not matched to a gene: 8. The CDR3 DNA follows: TGTGCCAGCAGTGATTGGACAGGACTTGGTGGCTACACCTTC. This gives the protein CASSDWTGLGGYTF.

This clone was picked up a small number of times. The V gene is TRBV2, the J gene TRBJ2-2; maybe TRBD2 (6 bases). V was pared by 6 bases and J by 0 bases, with 8 bases between. Germline V lookup: CDR1 SNHLY, CDR2 FYNNEI. The CDR3 totals 14 residues. The CDR3 DNA reads TGTGCCAGCAGCCGGGACTCGAACACCGGGGAGCTGTTTTTT. This gives the protein CASSRDSNTGELFF.

The V gene is TRBV7-9, the J gene TRBJ1-1; 8 nucleotides line up with TRBD1. Trimming cost V 1 base and J 1 base; bases outside gene matches: 5. This CDR3 contains 16 residues. The germline V gene has CDR1 SEHNR and CDR2 FQNEAQ (reference sequence). CDR3 DNA sequence: TGTGCCAGCAGCTTAGGAGACAGGGGCGGGAACACTGAAGCTTTCTTT. It specifies CASSLGDRGGNTEAFF.

The chain links TRBV27 to TRBJ1-5, with D unresolved. The germline V gene has CDR1 MNHEY and CDR2 SMNVEV (reference sequence). CDR3 size: 13 residues. Trimming took off 5 bases at V and 5 bases at J, with 10 bases between the two ends. CDR3 sequence: CASSASEDQPQHF. CDR3 in DNA: TGTGCCAGCAGTGCCTCAGAAGATCAGCCCCAGCATTTT.

This chain links TRBV6-5 with TRBJ1-3, with D perhaps matching TRBD1 (6 bases). This CDR3 spans 15 amino acids. Germline loops: CDR1 MNHEY, CDR2 SVGAGI. Trimming took 5 bases from V and 2 from J, leaving 13 bases between them. The CDR3 DNA reads TGTGCCAGCAGTCCCAGGGGTCTCACTGGAAACACCATATATTTT. As protein: CASSPRGLTGNTIYF.

V and J are TRBV20-1 and TRBJ2-7; D not resolved. The germline CDR1 and CDR2 sequences are DFQATT and SNEGSKA (reference sequence). The germline V and J ends were trimmed by 2 bases and 4 bases, with 6 bases remaining between them. This CDR3 comprises 11 residues. In nucleotides, the CDR3 is TGCAGTGCTAGACTTAAATACGAGCAGTACTTC. Residues: CSARLKYEQYF.

The chain employs TRBV7-9 and TRBJ2-5; 7 nucleotides match TRBD1. J lost 4 bases, V lost 3 bases, and 2 bases had no gene match. Germline V gives CDR1 SEHNR, CDR2 FQNEAQ (reference sequence). The CDR3 is 13 residues long. This chain's CDR3 is CASSFTGVETQYF. CDR3 nucleotides: TGTGCCAGCAGCTTCACAGGGGTAGAGACCCAGTACTTC.

The gene calls are TRBV15 and TRBJ2-7; D unclear. CDR3 length equals 14 residues. The germline V and J ends were trimmed by 0 bases and 3 bases, with 9 bases remaining between them. Germline V CDR1 and CDR2: LNHNV, YYDKDF (reference sequence). The CDR3 sequence is CATSRDVGSYEQYF. The CDR3 region has the DNA TGTGCCACCAGCAGAGATGTTGGCAGCTACGAGCAGTACTTC.

The gene calls are TRBV3-1 (or the pseudogene TRBV3-2) and TRBJ1-2, with no clear D. Deletions cut 3 bases from V and 8 bases from J, with 13 bases between. Germline-derived CDR1 and CDR2 are LGHDT and YNNKEL (reference sequence). The CDR3 runs to 13 residues. CDR3 DNA: TGTGCCAGCAGCCACGAGGCTATTCGAGGCTACACCTTC. Translated, it gives CASSHEAIRGYTF.

V is TRBV5-1 and J is TRBJ1-3; no clear D. Per germline, CDR1 SGHRS and CDR2 YFSETQ. The CDR3 has 16 residues. Between the trimmed V and J ends, which lost 0 bases and 4 bases, there was a span of 14 bases. CDR3 residues: CASSLGGRESGNTIYF. CDR3 in DNA: TGCGCCAGCAGCTTGGGAGGGCGGGAAAGCGGAAACACCATATATTTT.

This clone turned up a few times. The rearrangement joins TRBV3-1 (or the pseudogene TRBV3-2) to TRBJ1-5, with D perhaps TRBD1 (5 bases). Germline lookup yields CDR1 LGHDT and CDR2 YNNKEL (reference sequence). The CDR3 runs 15 residues. The ends were cut back, 0 bases at V and 7 bases at J, with 13 bases in the middle. CDR3 in DNA: TGTGCCAGCAGCCAAGATGCAACAGGCATGCAGCCCCAGCATTTT. It codes for CASSQDATGMQPQHF.

This clone has a handful of counts. The V gene is TRBV30, the J gene TRBJ1-4; no firm D call. The CDR3 covers 13 residues. Germline values: CDR1 GTSNPN, CDR2 SVGIG (reference sequence). V was trimmed by 7 bases and J by 5 bases, leaving 14 bases between them. CDR3 in amino acids: CALSPGGNEKLFF. As DNA, the CDR3 is TGTGCCTTATCCCCGGGAGGAAATGAAAAACTGTTTTTT. The full variable domain, its missing parts supplied by reference TRBV30 and TRBJ1-4, is SQTIHQWPATLVQPVGSPLSLECTVEGTSNPNLYWYRQAAGRGLQLLFYSVGIGQISSEVPQNLSASRPQDRQFILSSKKLLLSDSGFYLCALSPGGNEKLFFGSGTQLSVL.

V and J are TRBV5-1 and TRBJ2-3; tentative D call: TRBD1 (6 bases). Germline CDR1 SGHRS, CDR2 YFSETQ. This CDR3 spans 15 amino acids. Trimming shortened V by 0 bases and J by 8 bases, and 16 bases separated the two germline ends. Written as DNA, the CDR3 is TGCGCCAGCAGCTTGGTTACAGGGCAAGAAGGTACGCAGTATTTT. It encodes CASSLVTGQEGTQYF.

This clone was observed once. The V call is TRBV4-2, the J call TRBJ2-3; 11 bases map to TRBD2. From germline, CDR1 is LGHNA and CDR2 YNFKEQ. This CDR3 is built from 16 residues. Losses at the gene ends were 2 bases for V and 2 bases for J; bases not matched to a gene: 3. CDR3 sequence: CASSQTSGGTTDTQYF. The CDR3 nucleotides are TGTGCCAGCAGCCAAACTAGCGGGGGAACCACAGATACGCAGTATTTT.

V is TRBV7-9 and J is TRBJ2-1; D is perhaps TRBD2 (5 bases). Germline V gene lookup returns CDR1 SEHNR and CDR2 FQNEAQ (reference sequence). This CDR3 region has 11 residues. V was clipped by 8 bases and J by 8 bases, with 10 bases between them. The CDR3 DNA reads as TGTGCCAGCGGACTCAGCGATGAGCAGTTCTTC. It is translated as CASGLSDEQFF.